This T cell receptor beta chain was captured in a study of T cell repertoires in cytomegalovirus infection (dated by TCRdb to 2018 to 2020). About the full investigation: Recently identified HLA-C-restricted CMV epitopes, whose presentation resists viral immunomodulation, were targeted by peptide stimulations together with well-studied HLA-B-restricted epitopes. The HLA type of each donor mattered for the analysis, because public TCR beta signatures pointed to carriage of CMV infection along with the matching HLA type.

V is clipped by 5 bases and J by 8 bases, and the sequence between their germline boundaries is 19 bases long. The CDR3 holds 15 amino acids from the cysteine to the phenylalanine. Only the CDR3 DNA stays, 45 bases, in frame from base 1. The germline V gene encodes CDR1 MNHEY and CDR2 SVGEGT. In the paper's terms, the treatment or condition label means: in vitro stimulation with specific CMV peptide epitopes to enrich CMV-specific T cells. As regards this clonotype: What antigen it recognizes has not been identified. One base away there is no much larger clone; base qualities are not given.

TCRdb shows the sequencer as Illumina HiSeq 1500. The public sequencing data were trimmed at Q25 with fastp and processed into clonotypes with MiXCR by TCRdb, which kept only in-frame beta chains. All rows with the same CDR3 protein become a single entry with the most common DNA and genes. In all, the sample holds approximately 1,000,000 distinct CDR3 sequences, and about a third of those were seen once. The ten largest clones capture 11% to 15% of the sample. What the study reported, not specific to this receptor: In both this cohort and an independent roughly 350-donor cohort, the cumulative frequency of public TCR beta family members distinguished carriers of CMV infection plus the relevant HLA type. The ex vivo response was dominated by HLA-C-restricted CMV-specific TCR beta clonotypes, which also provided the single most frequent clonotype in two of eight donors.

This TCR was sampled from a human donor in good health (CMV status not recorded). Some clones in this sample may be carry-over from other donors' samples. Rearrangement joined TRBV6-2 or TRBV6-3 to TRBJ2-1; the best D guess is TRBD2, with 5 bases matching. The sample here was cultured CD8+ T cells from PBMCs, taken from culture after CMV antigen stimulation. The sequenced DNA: TGTGCCAGCAGTCACCGCGGCACGAGGGCAGATGAGCAGTTCTTC. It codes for CASSHRGTRADEQFF.